The 26 T cell receptor beta chains listed next were all sequenced from one sample in a study of T cells in Graves' hyperthyroidism and ophthalmopathy. Amplification yielded TCR beta CDR3 regions, with RNA transcripts as the source. HTBI primers were employed in a first-round RT-PCR of the TCR CDR3. TCRdb independently ran MiXCR on the multiplex PCR reads; one entry per CDR3 protein. The table records 550,000 to 650,000 distinct CDR3 sequences, approximately 15% of them present only once. The specimen was blood. These receptors all stem from a woman aged 30 to 39 with Graves' hyperthyroidism that later progressed to Graves' ophthalmopathy.

The V gene is TRBV27, the J gene TRBJ2-7, with TRBD2 as a possible D gene (6 bases). This CDR3 has 15 residues. Trimming left V 2 bases short and J 6 bases short, with 17 bases between. Germline lookup yields CDR1 MNHEY and CDR2 SMNVEV (reference sequence). This chain's CDR3 is CASSLEGGAFGEQYF. For the CDR3, the DNA is TGTGCCAGCAGTTTAGAGGGCGGGGCATTTGGCGAGCAGTACTTC.

This sequence joins TRBV19 and TRBJ1-6, with TRBD1 as a possible D gene (5 bases). The germline V and J ends were trimmed by 7 bases and 10 bases, with 17 bases remaining between them. The CDR3 totals 14 residues. Germline V gives CDR1 LNHDA, CDR2 SQIVND (reference sequence). The CDR3 DNA reads TGTGCCAGTAAGGGACGGGGCGGAGGATCACCCCTCCACTTT. It translates to CASKGRGGGSPLHF. Complete variable domain (other parts from reference TRBV19 and TRBJ1-6): DGGITQSPKYLFRKEGQNVTLSCEQNLNHDAMYWYRQDPGQGLRLIYYSQIVNDFQKGDIAEGYSVSREKKESFPLTVTSAQKNPTAFYLCASKGRGGGSPLHFGNGTRLTVT.

This clonotype was counted at least ten times. The rearrangement links TRBV28 to TRBJ1-4, with D perhaps matching TRBD1 (6 bases). V was trimmed by 5 bases and J by 4 bases, leaving 11 bases between them. This CDR3 region has 14 residues. Germline V gene lookup returns CDR1 MDHEN and CDR2 SYDVKM. The CDR3 DNA follows: TGTGCCAGCAGTCTGCCAGGGGATAATGAAAAACTGTTTTTT. Residues: CASSLPGDNEKLFF. The variable domain in full, with the rest retrieved from reference TRBV28 and TRBJ1-4, is DVKVTQSSRYLVKRTGEKVFLECVQDMDHENMFWYRQDPGLGLRLIYFSYDVKMKEKGDIPEGYSVSREKKERFSLILESASTNQTSMYLCASSLPGDNEKLFFGSGTQLSVL.

This clonotype has ten or more counts. V is TRBV7-2 and J is TRBJ1-1; tentatively, D is TRBD1 (5 bases). Trimming pared 3 bases from V and 3 bases from J, leaving 11 bases between. Germline assignment: CDR1 SGHTA and CDR2 FQGNSA. There are 14 residues in the CDR3. The CDR3 is CASSFPGRDTEAFF. CDR3 in DNA: TGTGCCAGCAGCTTTCCGGGACGGGACACTGAAGCTTTCTTT.

This clonotype was found many times. The J gene is TRBJ2-1, the V gene TRBV18; TRBD2 might be the D (5 bases). Germline V gene sequence: CDR1 KGHSH, CDR2 LQKENI. The V gene lost 6 bases and the J gene lost 8 bases, with 17 bases spanning the gap. This CDR3 has 14 residues. This CDR3 is CASSTAVISDEQFF. In DNA form, the CDR3 reads TGTGCCAGCTCCACCGCGGTGATTAGCGATGAGCAGTTCTTC.

This clonotype was observed at least ten times. The V gene is TRBV2, the J gene TRBJ1-1; 7 positions agree with TRBD1. Per the germline V gene, CDR1 is SNHLY and CDR2 is FYNNEI. After removal of 5 bases from V and 3 bases from J, the junction contained 12 bases not matched to a gene. The CDR3 totals 16 residues. The CDR3 is CASSLQGDGEDTEAFF. Written as DNA, the CDR3 is TGTGCCAGCAGTCTGCAGGGGGACGGCGAGGACACTGAAGCTTTCTTT. The full variable domain, completed using reference TRBV2 and TRBJ1-1, is EPEVTQTPSHQVTQMGQEVILRCVPISNHLYFYWYRQILGQKVEFLVSFYNNEISEKSEIFDDQFSVERPDGSNFTLKIRSTKLEDSAMYFCASSLQGDGEDTEAFFGQGTRLTVV.

This clonotype was seen at least ten times. The rearrangement links TRBV18 to TRBJ1-2; no reliable D call. This CDR3 has 15 residues. Germline CDR1 KGHSH, CDR2 LQKENI. Between the trimmed V and J ends, which lost 2 bases and 2 bases, there was a span of 12 bases. For the CDR3, the DNA is TGTGCCAGCTCACCAGTGGACGGAGAAAACTATGGCTACACCTTC. Protein sequence: CASSPVDGENYGYTF. Supplemented by reference TRBV18 and TRBJ1-2, the full variable domain reads NAGVMQNPRHLVRRRGQEARLRCSPMKGHSHVYWYRQLPEEGLKFMVYLQKENIIDESGMPKERFSAEFPKEGPSILRIQQVVRGDSAAYFCASSPVDGENYGYTFGSGTRLTVV.

This sequence joins TRBV6-1 and TRBJ1-4; weak D call: TRBD1 (5 bases). Germline assignment: CDR1 MNHNS and CDR2 SASEGT. The CDR3 has 14 residues. Trimming stripped 3 bases from V and 9 bases from J, with 14 bases between. In DNA, the CDR3 is TGTGCCAGCAGTGATTTGGGGGGAAACAAAAAACTGTTTTTT. Its translation: CASSDLGGNKKLFF.

CDR3 coding DNA: TGCGCCAGCAGCCTGACTTGGGAAGGTCTACAGCCCCAGCATTTT. This sequence encodes CASSLTWEGLQPQHF. This rearrangement joins TRBV4-3 to TRBJ1-5; D call uncertain. Germline-derived CDR1 and CDR2 are LGHNA and YSLEER. Trimming shortened V by 4 bases and J by 7 bases, and 17 bases separated the two germline ends. This CDR3 has 15 residues.

The chain joins TRBV19 to TRBJ2-7, with TRBD2 matching over 7 bases. V lost 6 bases, J lost 5 bases, and 7 bases stayed unmatched. Germline lookup yields CDR1 LNHDA and CDR2 SQIVND (reference sequence). The CDR3 extends over 13 amino acids. The CDR3: CASSGRGGDEQYF. The CDR3, as DNA: TGTGCCAGTAGCGGGCGGGGAGGGGACGAGCAGTACTTC.

The chain is built from TRBV6-1 and TRBJ2-3; no definite D call. V gave up 7 bases and J gave up 0 bases, with 8 bases separating them. The germline CDR1 and CDR2 sequences are MNHNS and SASEGT. The CDR3 runs to 13 residues. The CDR3 DNA follows: TGTGCCAGCACCCCTTCGAGCACAGATACGCAGTATTTT. Its protein product is CASTPSSTDTQYF.

This clonotype appeared many times. This chain links TRBV20-1 with TRBJ2-7, with 7 bases that match TRBD1. Germline values: CDR1 DFQATT, CDR2 SNEGSKA (reference sequence). This CDR3 contains 13 residues. V trimming: 7 bases; J trimming: 1 base; junction bases outside the gene matches: 7. For the CDR3, the DNA is TGCAGTGGAACCGGGACAGCGTCCTACGAGCAGTACTTC. This gives the protein CSGTGTASYEQYF.

There are many counts of this clonotype. DNA of the CDR3: TGTGCCAGCAGGGATACTAGCGGGAGTAGGAACGAGCAGTACTTC. Its protein product is CASRDTSGSRNEQYF. J is TRBJ2-7 and V is TRBV28; TRBD2 aligns across 11 bases. Trimming took 6 bases from V and 5 from J; bases not matched to a gene: 9. CDR3 length equals 15 residues. In germline, CDR1 is MDHEN, CDR2 SYDVKM.

To note about this clonotype: One junction end disagrees with the germline gene, perhaps due to a read error. V is TRBV20-1 and J is TRBJ2-1, with D maybe TRBD2 (5 bases). This CDR3 comprises 11 residues. Germline V lookup: CDR1 DFQATT, CDR2 SNEGSKA (reference sequence). The CDR3 region has the DNA TGCAGCCGGACTGGATACAATGAGCAGTCCTTC. Translated, it gives CSRTGYNEQSF.

This clonotype was picked up many times. The rearrangement links TRBV2 to TRBJ1-6, with TRBD1 identical over 9 bases. Germline V gene data show CDR1 as SNHLY and CDR2 as FYNNEI. The CDR3 runs to 14 residues. V trimming: 6 bases; J trimming: 4 bases; junction bases outside the gene matches: 1. CDR3 loop: CASRDRGYNSPLHF. The CDR3 DNA sequence: TGTGCCAGCAGGGACAGGGGATATAATTCACCCCTCCACTTT.

The chain recombines TRBV12-3 or TRBV12-4 with TRBJ1-1; D is perhaps TRBD1 (5 bases). The CDR3 length is 15 residues. V dropped 5 bases and J dropped 5 bases, with 18 bases sitting between them. CDR3: CASSESMYQGTEAFF. Written as DNA, the CDR3 is TGTGCCAGCAGTGAGTCGATGTACCAGGGAACTGAAGCTTTCTTT.

Ten or more counts support this clonotype. CDR3 in amino acids: CASSQWDNQPQHF. The CDR3 nucleotides read TGTGCCAGCAGCCAGTGGGATAATCAGCCCCAGCATTTT. This chain links TRBV11-2 with TRBJ1-5; D is ambiguous. The CDR3 is 13 amino acids. The germline V and J ends were trimmed by 5 bases and 4 bases, with 9 bases remaining between them. Per germline, CDR1 SGHAT and CDR2 FQNNGV.

In this sample, this clonotype turned up many times. The CDR3 sequence is CASGPGADNEQFF. CDR3 DNA: TGTGCCAGCGGGCCCGGGGCAGACAATGAGCAGTTCTTC. V gene TRBV27 combines with J gene TRBJ2-1, with D perhaps being TRBD1 or TRBD2 (5 bases each). Trimming removed 8 bases at V and 5 bases at J, with 13 bases between. Germline lookup yields CDR1 MNHEY and CDR2 SMNVEV (reference sequence). This CDR3 comprises 13 residues.

This chain uses TRBV15 with TRBJ2-7, with D perhaps TRBD2 (6 bases). The CDR3 loop spans 14 amino acids. CDR1 is LNHNV and CDR2 is YYDKDF in the germline V gene (reference sequence). The germline V and J ends were trimmed by 0 bases and 6 bases, with 12 bases remaining between them. CDR3 sequence reads: CATSRDQAAGEQYF. The CDR3 nucleotides read TGTGCCACCAGCAGAGATCAGGCAGCGGGCGAGCAGTACTTC.

This clonotype has only a few counts. The chain links TRBV4-2 to TRBJ2-1, with unresolved D. V lost 0 bases and J lost 9, with 12 bases in between. The CDR3 sequence is 14 residues long. Looked up from germline, CDR1 is LGHNA and CDR2 is YNFKEQ. CDR3 protein: CASSQDIGYREQFF. The CDR3 DNA reads as TGTGCCAGCAGCCAAGATATAGGCTATCGTGAGCAGTTCTTC.

Details on this clonotype: A single base separates this from a much larger clone, so it may be a read error. The chain is built from TRBV30 and TRBJ2-7, with D possibly TRBD1 on 5 matching bases. The CDR3 spans 17 residues. CDR1 is GTSNPN and CDR2 is SVGIG in the germline V gene (reference sequence). The V gene lost 1 base and the J gene lost 1 base, with 20 bases spanning the gap. The CDR3 DNA reads as TGTGCCTGGAGTGGGGGTCTTAACAGGTCAAGATCCTACGAGCAGTACTTC. It encodes CAWSGGLNRSRSYEQYF.

The chain links TRBV19 to TRBJ2-1; possibly TRBD2 for D (6 bases). Looked up from germline, CDR1 is LNHDA and CDR2 is SQIVND (reference sequence). V shed 8 bases and J shed 3 bases, with 14 bases lying between them. The CDR3 length is 14 residues. CDR3 region: CASARTTNYNEQFF. The CDR3 nucleotides read TGTGCCAGTGCCAGGACTACTAACTACAATGAGCAGTTCTTC.

The chain uses TRBV28 and TRBJ1-2, with 7 nucleotides matching TRBD1. The V gene's germline CDR1 is MDHEN and CDR2 SYDVKM. J gave up 8 bases and V 3 bases, and 6 bases lay outside the gene matches. The length of the CDR3 is 13 residues. DNA of the CDR3: TGTGCCAGCAGTTTGAGGCAGGGGGGAGGCTACACCTTC. This translates into CASSLRQGGGYTF.

This clonotype has ten or more counts. V is TRBV28 and J is TRBJ2-7; D is unresolved. From germline, CDR1 is MDHEN and CDR2 SYDVKM. The CDR3 covers 18 residues. Trimming stripped 5 bases from V and 0 bases from J, with 23 bases between. CDR3 in DNA: TGTGCCAGCAGTCTTAGCTTTAGCCAGCCGGCGAGCTCCTACGAGCAGTACTTC. Amino acid sequence: CASSLSFSQPASSYEQYF.

There are many counts of this clonotype. V gene TRBV20-1 combines with J gene TRBJ2-1; tentative D call: TRBD1 (5 bases). The CDR3 length is 17 residues. V was shortened by 8 bases and J by 6 bases, with 29 bases between the two germline ends. Germline CDR1 is DFQATT and CDR2 is SNEGSKA (reference sequence). The CDR3, as DNA: TGCAGTACCTCCGCTAATCCGCAGGGCTGGAAGGGCAATGAGCAGTTCTTC. Translating gives CSTSANPQGWKGNEQFF.

The J gene is TRBJ1-3, the V gene TRBV30; D is unresolved. CDR3 length: 13 amino acids. Germline V gene sequence: CDR1 GTSNPN, CDR2 SVGIG (reference sequence). With 3 bases removed from V and 0 bases from J, the gap between germline ends came to 6 bases. The CDR3 is CAWSPGSGNTIYF. CDR3 coding DNA: TGTGCCTGGAGCCCGGGCTCTGGAAACACCATATATTTT.